Reported below is one T cell receptor (beta chain). The sample originates from a study of blood T cell repertoires in COVID-19. Whole-study context: Sample material is recorded as cDNA or gDNA derived from T cells, B-cell-depleted T cells, or PBMCs.

One Seattle source followed patients from active infection through their disease course. Trimming cost V 2 bases and J 2 bases, with 10 bases left between them. Germline lookup yields CDR1 SGHVS and CDR2 FQNEAQ. CDR3 length: 14 residues. Study processing details: Cell counts per sample came from amplifying reference gene primers. TCRdb's table, derived via immunoSEQ multiplex PCR, lists solely in-frame clones and lacks some. V and J calls plus clone size are reproduced from that table; the DNA served to infer D and trimming. The top ten clones hold roughly 2.5% of a sample with approximately 150,000 clones, around 87% of them seen once.

The chain carries TRBV7-8 and TRBJ2-7; the D is unclear. Sequenced material: peripheral blood. The TCR comes from a woman at least 80 years old with COVID-19, enrolled during active disease. The CDR3 DNA follows: TGTGCCAGCAGCTTACGGTGGCGGACCTACGAGCAGTACTTC. Translated, it gives CASSLRWRTYEQYF. The entire variable domain, with the rest obtained from reference TRBV7-8 and TRBJ2-7, is as follows: GAGVSQSPRYKVAKRGQDVALRCDPISGHVSLFWYQQALGQGPEFLTYFQNEAQLDKSGLPSDRFFAERPEGSVSTLKIQRTQQEDSAVYLCASSLRWRTYEQYFGPGTRLTVT.